Below, 19 T cell receptor beta chains from the same sample are listed, as sequenced in a study of cytomegalovirus exposure and HLA in healthy donors (dated by TCRdb to 2016 to 2017). Library preparation employed the immunoSEQ multiplex PCR assay. For the multiplex PCR, a mixture combining 60 forward primers for TCR Vbeta segments and 13 reverse primers for TCR Jbeta segments was used. Here the immuneACCESS table is served through TCRdb, limited to in-frame sequences with V and J called. Missing clones are a known gap in these copies; in checked studies unresolved V genes cover under half, and the rest lacks a known reason. The sample table records hundreds of thousands of clones; 65% to 75% of these occur just once. Of the sample, roughly 2% falls within the top ten clones. Sequencing used PBMCs. These receptors were taken from a woman in her twenties or thirties in good health and CMV-seronegative.

This clone occurred once. This chain links TRBV27 with TRBJ1-1; no reliable D call. Germline CDR1 and CDR2: MNHEY and SMNVEV (reference sequence). V lost 6 bases, J lost 1 base, and 12 bases lay in between. The CDR3 is made up of 14 amino acids. CDR3 residues: CASSSPGENTEAFF. The CDR3 region has the DNA TGTGCCAGCAGCTCCCCCGGAGAGAACACTGAAGCTTTCTTT.

The chain is built from TRBV15 and TRBJ2-7; 9 bases match TRBD1. Germline V gene lookup returns CDR1 LNHNV and CDR2 YYDKDF (reference sequence). The CDR3 has 12 residues. Trimming took 6 bases from V and 7 from J; bases not matched to a gene: 4. The CDR3 coding sequence is TGTGCCACCAGACAGGGGGCGGGGGAGCAGTACTTC. It yields the protein CATRQGAGEQYF.

This rearrangement joins TRBV7-9 to TRBJ2-7, with TRBD2 identical over 13 bases. J gave up 0 bases and V 4 bases, and 3 bases lay outside the gene matches. Germline values: CDR1 SEHNR, CDR2 FQNEAQ (reference sequence). CDR3 length equals 16 residues. The CDR3, as DNA: TGTGCCAGCAGCTCGACTAGCGGGGGGAGCTCCTACGAGCAGTACTTC. Protein sequence: CASSSTSGGSSYEQYF. Together with reference TRBV7-9 and TRBJ2-7, the CDR3 gives the full variable domain: DTGVSQNPRHKITKRGQNVTFRCDPISEHNRLYWYRQTLGQGPEFLTYFQNEAQLEKSRLLSDRFSAERPKGSFSTLEIQRTEQGDSAMYLCASSSTSGGSSYEQYFGPGTRLTVT.

The rearrangement joins TRBV9 to TRBJ1-3, with a tentative D call TRBD1 (6 bases). The CDR3 has 16 residues. Trimming removed 3 bases from V and 0 bases from J, with 13 bases in between. CDR1 and CDR2 (germline): SGDLS, YYNGEE. The CDR3 DNA reads as TGTGCCAGCAGCGCCCGATTACAGGGCTCTGGAAACACCATATATTTT. Translation gives CASSARLQGSGNTIYF.

The chain links TRBV9 to TRBJ1-2, with a weak D call TRBD1 (6 bases). The CDR3 loop spans 16 amino acids. Germline CDR1 and CDR2: SGDLS and YYNGEE. Between the trimmed V and J ends, which lost 0 bases and 4 bases, there was a span of 16 bases. The CDR3, as DNA: TGTGCCAGCAGCGTAGGCACAGGGCCCCTAACCTATGGCTACACCTTC. Translated, it gives CASSVGTGPLTYGYTF.

The sample holds a few counts of this clone. This chain joins TRBV30 and TRBJ1-2, with D possibly matching TRBD1 (6 bases). Germline V CDR1 and CDR2: GTSNPN, SVGIG (reference sequence). This CDR3 contains 14 residues. The V and J ends lost 2 bases and 9 bases respectively, with 19 bases between them. CDR3 DNA sequence: TGTGCCTGGAGTCTTCACCGACAGGCCCTCAGCTACACCTTC. This translates into CAWSLHRQALSYTF.

The V gene is TRBV2, the J gene TRBJ2-1; TRBD1 agrees at 8 bases. V lost 6 bases, J lost 2 bases, and 6 bases stayed unmatched. Germline CDR1 SNHLY, CDR2 FYNNEI. The CDR3 is 15 residues long. The chain's CDR3 is CASSLDRGAYNEQFF. The CDR3 DNA reads as TGTGCCAGCAGCCTCGACAGGGGAGCCTACAATGAGCAGTTCTTC.

This chain joins TRBV6-5 and TRBJ1-2; 9 nucleotides align to TRBD1. Germline assignment: CDR1 MNHEY and CDR2 SVGAGI. The V gene end was trimmed by 6 bases and the J gene end by 4 bases; junction bases not matched to a gene: 6. This CDR3 spans 14 amino acids. In DNA, the CDR3 is TGTGCCAGCAGGGCGAGACAGGGGGGCTATGGCTACACCTTC. Translated: CASRARQGGYGYTF.

The V call is TRBV2, the J call TRBJ1-1; possible D gene TRBD1, 6 bases. Germline V gives CDR1 SNHLY, CDR2 FYNNEI. Trimming stripped 5 bases from V and 1 base from J, with 14 bases between. The CDR3 contains 15 residues. The CDR3 DNA follows: TGTGCCAGCAGTAAGCTACAGGGAGCGAACACTGAAGCTTTCTTT. Protein sequence: CASSKLQGANTEAFF.

The chain uses TRBV9 and TRBJ1-6; the D gene is possibly TRBD1 (5 bases). This CDR3 spans 16 amino acids. The V end was cut by 5 bases, the J end by 6 bases, with 18 bases between. Germline V lookup: CDR1 SGDLS, CDR2 YYNGEE. The CDR3 DNA reads as TGTGCCAGCAGTAACAGGAAGGACGGAATTAATTCACCCCTCCACTTT. Protein product: CASSNRKDGINSPLHF. Full variable domain (missing parts from reference TRBV9 and TRBJ1-6): DSGVTQTPKHLITATGQRVTLRCSPRSGDLSVYWYQQSLDQGLQFLIQYYNGEERAKGNILERFSAQQFPDLHSELNLSSLELGDSALYFCASSNRKDGINSPLHFGNGTRLTVT.

This rearrangement joins TRBV5-1 to TRBJ1-1; D uncertain. The germline V gene has CDR1 SGHRS and CDR2 YFSETQ. V dropped 0 bases and J dropped 0 bases, with 9 bases sitting between them. The CDR3 contains 15 residues. The CDR3 sequence is CASSLGEGMNTEAFF. CDR3 DNA sequence: TGCGCCAGCAGCTTGGGGGAGGGCATGAACACTGAAGCTTTCTTT.

The rearrangement joins TRBV5-4 to TRBJ1-1; 7 nucleotides align to TRBD1. Germline trimming cut 4 bases from V and 2 bases from J; bases unmatched to any gene: 8. From germline, CDR1 is SGHNT and CDR2 YYREEE (reference sequence). The CDR3 loop spans 15 amino acids. This CDR3 is CASSKRTGVNTEAFF. The CDR3 coding sequence is TGTGCCAGCAGCAAGAGGACAGGAGTTAACACTGAAGCTTTCTTT.

The rearrangement uses TRBV10-3 and TRBJ2-1, with TRBD1 matching 8 bases. Germline V CDR1 and CDR2: ENHRY, SYGVKD. The junction had 9 bases not matched to a gene; V was cut back by 5 bases and J by 6 bases. The CDR3 covers 15 residues. This CDR3 is CAISLDRGRVNEQFF. The CDR3 coding sequence is TGTGCCATCAGTCTCGACAGGGGAAGAGTCAATGAGCAGTTCTTC.

The rearrangement links TRBV30 to TRBJ2-7, with 8 nucleotides matching TRBD2. The CDR3 covers 15 residues. In germline, CDR1 is GTSNPN, CDR2 SVGIG (reference sequence). Trimming took 2 bases from V and 0 from J; bases not matched to a gene: 6. This chain's CDR3 is CAWSFGGASSYEQYF. Here the CDR3 DNA reads TGTGCCTGGAGTTTCGGGGGGGCGAGCTCCTACGAGCAGTACTTC.

This CDR3 reads CASSLATVEAKNIQYF. Written as DNA, the CDR3 is TGCGCCAGCAGCTTAGCGACGGTGGAGGCCAAAAACATTCAGTACTTC. This sequence joins TRBV5-1 and TRBJ2-4; D ambiguous. Trimming pared 2 bases from V and 1 base from J, leaving 13 bases between. Germline V CDR1 and CDR2: SGHRS, YFSETQ. CDR3 length: 16 residues.

This chain uses TRBV6-5 with TRBJ2-7; tentatively, D is TRBD2 (5 bases). The V end was cut by 6 bases, the J end by 4 bases, with 19 bases between. Germline-derived CDR1 and CDR2 are MNHEY and SVGAGI. The CDR3 runs to 15 residues. CDR3 nucleotide sequence: TGTGCCAGCAGACCCCGCGGACTCAAGGCGTACGAGCAGTACTTC. Translating gives CASRPRGLKAYEQYF.

The chain recombines TRBV30 with TRBJ2-7, with 11 bases aligning to TRBD2. Germline CDR1 is GTSNPN and CDR2 is SVGIG (reference sequence). V lost 0 bases, J lost 1 base, and 5 bases stayed unmatched. There are 16 residues in the CDR3. The CDR3 loop reads CAWSVRLAGGSYEQYF. CDR3 DNA sequence: TGTGCCTGGAGTGTACGGCTAGCGGGAGGTTCCTACGAGCAGTACTTC.

The chain couples TRBV7-9 to TRBJ2-7; unclear D gene. The V end was cut by 2 bases, the J end by 6 bases, with 11 bases between. CDR1 is SEHNR and CDR2 is FQNEAQ in the germline V gene (reference sequence). The CDR3 covers 13 residues. The CDR3 sequence is CASSLLPQIEQYF. CDR3 DNA: TGTGCCAGCAGCTTACTCCCCCAGATCGAGCAGTACTTC. Variable domain in full (rest from reference TRBV7-9 and TRBJ2-7): DTGVSQNPRHKITKRGQNVTFRCDPISEHNRLYWYRQTLGQGPEFLTYFQNEAQLEKSRLLSDRFSAERPKGSFSTLEIQRTEQGDSAMYLCASSLLPQIEQYFGPGTRLTVT.

The rearrangement joins TRBV6-4 to TRBJ2-1; no reliable D call. The CDR3 loop spans 10 amino acids. V shed 6 bases and J shed 7 bases, with 4 bases lying between them. Germline V gene sequence: CDR1 MRHNA, CDR2 SNTAGT. CDR3 amino acids: CASRTNEQFF. DNA of the CDR3: TGTGCCAGCAGGACAAATGAGCAGTTCTTC.